Below are 27 T cell receptor beta chains sequenced from a single sample in a study of blood T cell repertoires in COVID-19. Repertoires were generated with immunoSEQ multiplex PCR, while TCRdb's copy carries only in-frame clones and drops some. The table records about 200,000 clones, roughly 91% of them present only once. Sequencing input: PBMCs or T cells enriched from blood (not recorded which). All receptors derive from a woman aged 30 to 39 with acute COVID-19.

This clone was seen once. The rearrangement links TRBV5-1 to TRBJ2-7, with 9 bases aligning to TRBD1. There are 15 residues in the CDR3. The V gene end was trimmed by 7 bases and the J gene end by 2 bases; junction bases not matched to a gene: 10. CDR1 is SGHRS, CDR2 YFSETQ, per germline. The CDR3: CASWGQGHPPYEQYF. DNA of the CDR3: TGCGCCAGCTGGGGACAGGGCCATCCCCCCTACGAGCAGTACTTC.

This chain connects TRBV19 to TRBJ1-4; 8 nucleotides line up with TRBD1. The trim removed 9 bases at V and 8 bases at J, leaving 8 bases unmatched. The CDR3 is 13 residues long. Germline CDR1 and CDR2: LNHDA and SQIVND (reference sequence). This CDR3 is CASTTGDREKLFF. The CDR3 DNA reads as TGTGCCAGCACGACAGGGGATCGGGAAAAACTGTTTTTT.

V usage is TRBV3-1 (or the pseudogene TRBV3-2) and J usage is TRBJ2-5; maybe TRBD1 (5 bases). The V gene's germline CDR1 is LGHDT and CDR2 YNNKEL (reference sequence). V lost 4 bases to trimming and J lost 1 base, with 13 bases between them. The CDR3 runs to 15 residues. The CDR3 loop reads CASSPGLRGQETQYF. CDR3 sequence (DNA): TGTGCCAGCAGCCCGGGTTTAAGGGGCCAAGAGACCCAGTACTTC.

As DNA, the CDR3 is TGTGCCAGCAGTTACGGACACCTGAACACTGAAGCTTTCTTT. Encoded protein: CASSYGHLNTEAFF. The chain is built from TRBV6-2 or TRBV6-3 and TRBJ1-1; D possibly corresponds to TRBD1 (5 bases). The germline CDR1 and CDR2 sequences are MNHEY and SVGEGT. Trimming removed 2 bases at V and 0 bases at J, with 7 bases between. This CDR3 region has 14 residues.

The chain links TRBV6-6 to TRBJ1-1; TRBD1 matches 9 bases. V shed 5 bases and J 4 bases; nucleotides not matched to a gene: 5. Germline assignment: CDR1 MNHNY and CDR2 SVGAGI (reference sequence). The CDR3 has 14 residues. For the CDR3, the DNA is TGTGCCAGCAGTCTACAGGGGGCCGTCACTGAAGCTTTCTTT. Translated: CASSLQGAVTEAFF.

The V and J genes are TRBV24-1 and TRBJ2-1; no definite D call. The germline CDR1 and CDR2 sequences are KGHDR and SFDVKD. V was shortened by 4 bases and J by 8 bases, with 5 bases between the two germline ends. The CDR3 is 11 residues long. CDR3 region: CATSDLDEQFF. Here the CDR3 DNA reads TGTGCCACCAGTGACCTCGATGAGCAGTTCTTC.

Of note for this clone: Distinct nucleotide sequences in the sample also encode this CDR3. J is TRBJ2-6 and V is TRBV11-2; D uncertain. Germline values: CDR1 SGHAT, CDR2 FQNNGV. Trimming pared 1 base from V and 0 bases from J, leaving 4 bases between. CDR3 length: 15 amino acids. The DNA of the CDR3 is TGTGCCAGCAGCTTAGGCAGCTCTGGGGCCAACGTCCTGACTTTC. Protein sequence: CASSLGSSGANVLTF.

V gene TRBV18 combines with J gene TRBJ2-5; D possibly corresponds to TRBD2 (5 bases). This CDR3 has 16 residues. The V gene lost 3 bases and the J gene lost 2 bases, with 16 bases spanning the gap. CDR1 and CDR2 from the germline V gene are KGHSH and LQKENI. The CDR3 loop reads CASSPRELVDQETQYF. The DNA for the CDR3 is TGTGCCAGCTCACCTAGGGAACTAGTCGATCAAGAGACCCAGTACTTC.

J is TRBJ1-4 and V is TRBV5-1, with unresolved D. The germline V and J ends were trimmed by 4 bases and 7 bases, with 8 bases remaining between them. The V gene's germline CDR1 is SGHRS and CDR2 YFSETQ. The CDR3 is 12 residues long. The CDR3 spells CASSLAFEKLFF. Here the CDR3 DNA reads TGCGCCAGCAGCCTGGCTTTTGAAAAACTGTTTTTT.

The chain is built from TRBV7-2 and TRBJ1-5; D unresolved. In germline, CDR1 is SGHTA, CDR2 FQGNSA. This CDR3 spans 14 amino acids. V was cut by 4 bases and J by 2 bases, with 9 bases left in between. Written as DNA, the CDR3 is TGTGCCAGCAGCTATCTAGAGGGCAATCAGCCCCAGCATTTT. This codes for CASSYLEGNQPQHF.

The chain links TRBV5-1 to TRBJ1-2, with D possibly matching TRBD1 (5 bases). Germline values: CDR1 SGHRS, CDR2 YFSETQ. This CDR3 has 16 residues. V shed 4 bases and J shed 4 bases, with 20 bases lying between them. The CDR3 DNA is TGCGCCAGCAGCGGCGGGACGTCAATTTCTTTCTATGGCTACACCTTC. It encodes CASSGGTSISFYGYTF.

This clone was picked up one time. J is TRBJ1-5 and V is TRBV27; D may be TRBD1 (6 bases). In germline, CDR1 is MNHEY, CDR2 SMNVEV (reference sequence). V gave up 6 bases and J gave up 6 bases, with 15 bases separating them. The length of the CDR3 is 14 residues. The CDR3 DNA follows: TGTGCCAGCAGACCCCGACAGGAGGTTCAGCCCCAGCATTTT. The encoded protein is CASRPRQEVQPQHF.

The rearrangement links TRBV5-1 to TRBJ2-1, with D unresolved. Germline V lookup: CDR1 SGHRS, CDR2 YFSETQ. The CDR3 runs to 12 residues. V lost 0 bases and J 7 bases, leaving 5 bases between the germline ends. The CDR3 protein is CASSLVVNEQFF. In DNA, the CDR3 is TGCGCCAGCAGCTTGGTAGTTAATGAGCAGTTCTTC.

The chain uses TRBV2 and TRBJ1-5, with D maybe TRBD1 (6 bases). The V gene lost 11 bases and the J gene lost 4 bases, with 18 bases spanning the gap. CDR3 length: 14 residues. Looked up from germline, CDR1 is SNHLY and CDR2 is FYNNEI. CDR3 in amino acids: CAGVGQGPNQPQHF. In DNA, the CDR3 is TGTGCCGGCGTAGGGCAGGGGCCAAATCAGCCCCAGCATTTT.

The CDR3 region has the DNA TGTGCTAGTGACCCCAGCAGGGGGCAAGAGACCCAGTACTTC. Encoded protein: CASDPSRGQETQYF. The rearrangement joins TRBV12-5 to TRBJ2-5, with 7 positions matching TRBD1. V gave up 7 bases and J gave up 2 bases; unmatched junction bases: 7. Germline V gene lookup returns CDR1 LGHNT and CDR2 FRNRAP. The CDR3 length is 14 residues.

Details on this clone: The sample has other DNA sequences that encode this CDR3 too. The chain joins TRBV5-6 to TRBJ2-7; no clear D. There are 11 residues in the CDR3. The V end lost 2 bases, the J end lost 4 bases, and 4 bases lay between the germline ends. The germline V gene encodes CDR1 SGHDT and CDR2 YYEEEE. DNA for the CDR3: TGTGCCAGCAGCTTCAGATACGAGCAGTACTTC. This sequence encodes CASSFRYEQYF.

The rearrangement joins TRBV12-3 or TRBV12-4 to TRBJ1-1, with D possibly matching TRBD1 (6 bases). Trimming cost V 6 bases and J 8 bases, with 10 bases left between them. The CDR3 runs 11 residues. The DNA of the CDR3 is TGTGCCAGCAGAATGAGGGGGGAAGCTTTCTTT. It codes for CASRMRGEAFF.

The chain joins TRBV18 to TRBJ2-5; weak D call: TRBD1 (6 bases). The CDR3 runs 14 residues. Germline V gene lookup returns CDR1 KGHSH and CDR2 LQKENI. V lost 3 bases to trimming and J lost 1 base, with 9 bases between them. CDR3 DNA sequence: TGTGCCAGCTCACCGACAGGCCGCCAAGAGACCCAGTACTTC. As protein: CASSPTGRQETQYF.

This clone showed up just once. The rearrangement uses TRBV19 and TRBJ2-1; maybe TRBD1 (5 bases). Germline CDR1 and CDR2: LNHDA and SQIVND (reference sequence). V was cut by 5 bases and J by 8 bases, with 13 bases left in between. The CDR3 loop spans 13 amino acids. In DNA, the CDR3 is TGTGCCAGTAGTCGTTATGGGGCCCATGAGCAGTTCTTC. Encoded protein: CASSRYGAHEQFF.

The V and J genes are TRBV5-5 and TRBJ2-7; TRBD2 might be the D (5 bases). CDR1 is SGHKS, CDR2 YYEKEE, per germline (reference sequence). The CDR3 extends over 15 amino acids. Trimming took 1 base from V and 2 from J, leaving 13 bases between them. The CDR3: CASSLSGPLPYEQYF. Here the CDR3 DNA reads TGTGCCAGCAGCTTGAGCGGCCCTCTCCCCTACGAGCAGTACTTC.

The genes are TRBV29-1 and TRBJ1-1; 7 bases match TRBD1. Losses at the gene ends were 6 bases for V and 0 bases for J; bases not matched to a gene: 7. Germline assignment: CDR1 SQVTM and CDR2 ANQGSEA. The CDR3 is 14 residues long. In DNA form, the CDR3 reads TGCAGCGTCCAACAGGGGACCTTGAACACTGAAGCTTTCTTT. Encoded protein: CSVQQGTLNTEAFF.

In DNA form, the CDR3 reads TGTGCCAGCAGCCTTCGCGGGGGGGCAGGCGGGGAGCTGTTTTTT. Protein sequence: CASSLRGGAGGELFF. The V and J genes are TRBV3-1 (or the pseudogene TRBV3-2) and TRBJ2-2; TRBD2 aligns across 9 bases. The germline V gene encodes CDR1 LGHDT and CDR2 YNNKEL (reference sequence). J was trimmed by 7 bases and V by 4 bases; bases with no gene match: 7. This CDR3 contains 15 residues.

This sequence joins TRBV4-3 and TRBJ1-2; 7 bases are a match to TRBD1. The CDR3 is 15 residues long. V shed 2 bases, J shed 8 bases, and the junction held 11 bases outside the gene matches. Germline V lookup: CDR1 LGHNA, CDR2 YSLEER. CDR3: CASSQRGLWTGGYTF. CDR3 sequence (DNA): TGCGCCAGCAGCCAAAGGGGGTTGTGGACAGGCGGCTACACCTTC.

The chain employs TRBV4-1 and TRBJ1-4; D is perhaps TRBD1 (5 bases). This CDR3 spans 14 amino acids. Trimming removed 2 bases from V and 7 bases from J, with 11 bases in between. The germline CDR1 and CDR2 sequences are MGHRA and YSYEKL. The CDR3 DNA reads TGCGCCAGCAGCCAAAAGGGGAACGGTGAAAAACTGTTTTTT. Its protein product is CASSQKGNGEKLFF.

The rearrangement joins TRBV28 to TRBJ1-1; unclear D gene. Trimming removed 8 bases from V and 1 base from J, with 17 bases in between. This CDR3 has 15 amino acids. Germline loops: CDR1 MDHEN, CDR2 SYDVKM. This CDR3 is CASSFVGRPNTEAFF. Written as DNA, the CDR3 is TGTGCCAGCTCCTTTGTGGGCAGACCGAACACTGAAGCTTTCTTT.

The rearrangement uses TRBV7-9 and TRBJ1-5; TRBD1 aligns across 7 bases. This CDR3 region has 16 residues. Per germline, CDR1 SEHNR and CDR2 FQNEAQ (reference sequence). V was clipped by 4 bases and J by 2 bases; unmatched bases: 8. The chain's CDR3 is CASSSTTGTGNQPQHF. The CDR3 DNA follows: TGTGCCAGCAGCTCGACGACAGGGACTGGCAATCAGCCCCAGCATTTT.

The sample holds one count of this clone. V and J are TRBV6-5 and TRBJ1-4, with 8 bases identical to TRBD1. CDR3 length: 15 residues. V was clipped by 4 bases and J by 4 bases; unmatched bases: 5. In germline, CDR1 is MNHEY, CDR2 SVGAGI. CDR3 protein: CASSSGTGRNEKLFF. CDR3 nucleotides: TGTGCCAGCAGTTCTGGGACAGGCCGTAATGAAAAACTGTTTTTT.